Detailed here is one T cell receptor (beta chain). The antigen is undetermined. From germline, CDR1 is MNHEY and CDR2 SVGAGI. The CDR3 covers 16 residues. Deletions cut 4 bases from V and 8 bases from J, with 20 bases between. Assay: immunoSEQ multiplex PCR; the TCRdb copy retains only in-frame clones and omits some. The profile covers tens of thousands of clones, with roughly 80% appearing a single time and 0.71% taken by the ten largest. The sample originates from a study of T cells in narcolepsy. Regarding the study as a whole: Comparing one patient's CSF and blood CD4+ clonotypes highlighted HCRT- and TRIB2-specific autoreactive clonotypes.

The TCR originated in a human donor with narcolepsy. Sequencing was carried out using CD45RA- memory CD4+ T cells from PBMCs. This chain links TRBV6-5 with TRBJ1-4; D possibly corresponds to TRBD1 (5 bases). The DNA for the CDR3 is TGTGCCAGCAGTTCCCCGGGACGCCGGATGGGAGAAAAACTGTTTTTT. Protein: CASSSPGRRMGEKLFF.